This T cell receptor (beta chain) was found in a study of blood T cell repertoires in COVID-19. Turning to this clone: This sample includes further DNA sequences coding for the same CDR3.

Produced via immunoSEQ multiplex PCR; TCRdb's table is partial and in-frame only. Of some 210,000 clones detected, about 83% appear once; the ten largest clones hold 7.6%. V lost 5 bases to trimming and J lost 2 bases; unmatched junction nucleotides: 2. CDR1 and CDR2 (germline): SNHLY, FYNNEI. The CDR3 runs to 14 residues. J is TRBJ1-5 and V is TRBV2; TRBD1 agrees at 8 bases. This receptor was identified in a woman between 50 and 59 years old with active or convalescent COVID-19. The sample was peripheral blood. CDR3 DNA sequence: TGTGCCAGCAGTCCGACAGGGGGCAATCAGCCCCAGCATTTT. This encodes CASSPTGGNQPQHF. The whole variable domain, filled in from reference TRBV2 and TRBJ1-5, reads EPEVTQTPSHQVTQMGQEVILRCVPISNHLYFYWYRQILGQKVEFLVSFYNNEISEKSEIFDDQFSVERPDGSNFTLKIRSTKLEDSAMYFCASSPTGGNQPQHFGDGTRLSIL.